The 23 T cell receptor beta chains presented below share a single source sample, sequenced in a study of blood T cell repertoires in COVID-19. Generated by immunoSEQ multiplex PCR, the TCRdb table keeps only in-frame clones and is missing some. The table shows tens of thousands of clones, with 87% occurring only once. Sequenced material: peripheral blood. The origin of the receptors is a woman of 80 years or more with acute or convalescent COVID-19.

The V gene is TRBV7-9, the J gene TRBJ2-7; D is perhaps TRBD2 (5 bases). Looked up from germline, CDR1 is SEHNR and CDR2 is FQNEAQ (reference sequence). The CDR3 extends over 14 amino acids. The V gene lost 8 bases and the J gene lost 2 bases, with 16 bases spanning the gap. DNA for the CDR3: TGTGCCAGCGCCGGAGGAGGCCAAACCTACGAGCAGTACTTC. This sequence encodes CASAGGGQTYEQYF.

The DNA for the CDR3 is TGTGCCAGCAGCCAAGATCGGGGGGGTCGTCGGCAGTACTTC. Translated: CASSQDRGGRRQYF. The chain combines TRBV3-1 (or the pseudogene TRBV3-2) with TRBJ2-7; 8 bases map to TRBD2. After removal of 0 bases from V and 9 bases from J, the junction contained 7 bases not matched to a gene. This CDR3 comprises 14 residues. In germline, CDR1 is LGHDT, CDR2 YNNKEL (reference sequence).

The rearrangement links TRBV6-5 to TRBJ1-1; D perhaps matches TRBD1 (5 bases). Trimming stripped 6 bases from V and 8 bases from J, with 16 bases between. Germline CDR1 is MNHEY and CDR2 is SVGAGI. This CDR3 has 13 amino acids. The CDR3 region has the DNA TGTGCCAGCAGAGGGCAGGGAGGGACCGAAGCTTTCTTT. It yields the protein CASRGQGGTEAFF.

The chain couples TRBV12-3 or TRBV12-4 to TRBJ2-5, with TRBD2 identical over 7 bases. The length of the CDR3 is 13 residues. V gave up 6 bases and J gave up 8 bases; unmatched junction bases: 9. The CDR3 protein is CASRPNGRFTQYF. The CDR3 coding sequence is TGTGCCAGCAGACCAAACGGGAGGTTTACCCAGTACTTC.

The rearrangement uses TRBV30 and TRBJ1-2, with 11 positions matching TRBD1. The ends lost 0 bases at V and 8 bases at J; junction bases unmatched: 8. The CDR3 is made up of 15 amino acids. Germline assignment: CDR1 GTSNPN and CDR2 SVGIG (reference sequence). CDR3 in amino acids: CAWSVRWDRGKGYTF. The CDR3 DNA sequence: TGTGCCTGGAGTGTCCGATGGGACAGGGGGAAGGGCTACACCTTC.

This chain connects TRBV10-3 to TRBJ2-3; 9 bases line up with TRBD1. Germline CDR1 reads ENHRY; CDR2 reads SYGVKD. The CDR3 sequence is 14 residues long. The V and J ends lost 6 bases and 3 bases, in that order; junction bases with no gene match: 4. The CDR3 loop reads CAIRGQGETDTQYF. Here the CDR3 DNA reads TGTGCCATCAGGGGACAGGGTGAAACAGATACGCAGTATTTT.

The V and J genes are TRBV28 and TRBJ2-7; a weak D match, TRBD2 (6 bases). CDR3 size: 17 residues. Germline V CDR1 and CDR2: MDHEN, SYDVKM. Trimming took 1 base from V and 0 from J, leaving 16 bases between them. The CDR3 nucleotides are TGTGCCAGCAGTTTATACCCGTGGAGGGGATCCTCCTACGAGCAGTACTTC. Translating gives CASSLYPWRGSSYEQYF.

This clone has a single count. The rearrangement links TRBV9 to TRBJ2-2; TRBD2 agrees at 8 bases. The CDR3 spans 15 residues. CDR1 is SGDLS, CDR2 YYNGEE, per germline. V trimming: 3 bases; J trimming: 6 bases; junction bases outside the gene matches: 7. The CDR3 DNA sequence: TGTGCCAGCAGCGCCCGACTAGCGAGAGCCGGGGAGCTGTTTTTT. Translating gives CASSARLARAGELFF.

The rearrangement links TRBV29-1 to TRBJ2-4; 7 bases are a match to TRBD1. CDR1 and CDR2 from the germline V gene are SQVTM and ANQGSEA. CDR3 length: 12 amino acids. Trimming removed 6 bases from V and 7 bases from J; junction bases left unmatched: 6. For the CDR3, the DNA is TGCAGCGTGGTGACAGGGTTGAACATTCAGTACTTC. As protein: CSVVTGLNIQYF.

The chain couples TRBV11-2 to TRBJ2-1; 9 bases fit TRBD2. The V and J ends lost 0 bases and 9 bases, in that order; junction bases with no gene match: 3. The CDR3 totals 14 residues. Germline assignment: CDR1 SGHAT and CDR2 FQNNGV. As DNA, the CDR3 is TGTGCCAGCAGCTTAGAACTAGCGGGCGGTGAGCAGTTCTTC. This gives the protein CASSLELAGGEQFF.

This chain uses TRBV7-9 with TRBJ2-3; 9 bases align to TRBD1. This CDR3 has 16 residues. V lost 1 base, J lost 4 bases, and 6 bases stayed unmatched. Germline values: CDR1 SEHNR, CDR2 FQNEAQ (reference sequence). This CDR3 reads CASSLGTGGASDTQYF. In nucleotides, the CDR3 is TGTGCCAGCAGCTTAGGAACAGGGGGCGCCTCAGATACGCAGTATTTT.

The chain couples TRBV12-3 or TRBV12-4 to TRBJ2-2; TRBD2 might be the D (6 bases). V was trimmed by 11 bases and J by 6 bases, leaving 10 bases between them. The CDR3 is 11 residues long. The CDR3 DNA follows: TGTGCCCAGTGGGGGGCCGGGGAGCTGTTTTTT. This translates into CAQWGAGELFF.

The gene calls are TRBV6-6 and TRBJ2-5; D possibly corresponds to TRBD2 (5 bases). The tail of the sequence fits TRBJ2-7 better, so the J call may be wrong. Germline CDR1 MNHNY, CDR2 SVGAGI (reference sequence). The CDR3 sequence is 14 residues long. The CDR3 sequence: CASSYSIVGNEQYF. The CDR3 bases are TGTGCCAGCAGTTACTCGATAGTCGGGAACGAGCAGTACTTC.

CDR3 coding DNA: TGTGCCAGCAGCCTCCGGACTAGCGGGATTAACACCGGGGAGCTGTTTTTT. The encoded protein is CASSLRTSGINTGELFF. The V gene is TRBV3-1 (or the pseudogene TRBV3-2), the J gene TRBJ2-2; the match to TRBD2 covers 12 bases. The V gene's germline CDR1 is LGHDT and CDR2 YNNKEL (reference sequence). This CDR3 contains 17 residues. Trimming took 4 bases from V and 2 from J; bases not matched to a gene: 5.

V and J are TRBV6-1 and TRBJ2-2; 11 nucleotides line up with TRBD1. Germline assignment: CDR1 MNHNS and CDR2 SASEGT. V shed 4 bases and J 5 bases; nucleotides not matched to a gene: 9. This CDR3 comprises 17 residues. The CDR3 protein is CASSAGQGASSTGELFF. In nucleotides, the CDR3 is TGTGCCAGCAGTGCCGGACAGGGGGCGTCTAGTACCGGGGAGCTGTTTTTT.

This clone has a handful of counts. The chain is built from TRBV7-9 and TRBJ2-1, with D possibly being TRBD2 (6 bases). The CDR3 has 13 amino acids. Trimming stripped 5 bases from V and 11 bases from J, with 16 bases between. Germline-derived CDR1 and CDR2 are SEHNR and FQNEAQ (reference sequence). DNA for the CDR3: TGTGCCAGCAGCCCGAGTTGGGGGGATAAGCAGTTCTTC. Residues: CASSPSWGDKQFF. The full variable domain, with the rest looked up from reference TRBV7-9 and TRBJ2-1, is DTGVSQNPRHKITKRGQNVTFRCDPISEHNRLYWYRQTLGQGPEFLTYFQNEAQLEKSRLLSDRFSAERPKGSFSTLEIQRTEQGDSAMYLCASSPSWGDKQFFGPGTRLTVL.

This chain links TRBV18 with TRBJ2-5, with TRBD2 matching over 7 bases. V lost 1 base and J lost 4; bases outside the gene matches: 3. The CDR3 covers 14 residues. Germline V lookup: CDR1 KGHSH, CDR2 LQKENI. DNA of the CDR3: TGTGCCAGCTCACCACGGGGGGGGATAGAGACCCAGTACTTC. It yields the protein CASSPRGGIETQYF.

This clone came up once. The rearrangement links TRBV5-1 to TRBJ1-2, with D possibly TRBD1 on 5 matching bases. This CDR3 region has 15 residues. In germline, CDR1 is SGHRS, CDR2 YFSETQ. The V end lost 1 base, the J end lost 4 bases, and 14 bases lay between the germline ends. Here the CDR3 DNA reads TGCGCCAGCAGCTTGATCCAAGACAGATCCTATGGCTACACCTTC. This encodes CASSLIQDRSYGYTF.

The V call is TRBV7-2, the J call TRBJ2-2; maybe TRBD2 (5 bases). CDR1 and CDR2 (germline): SGHTA, FQGNSA. V shed 6 bases and J shed 1 base, with 12 bases lying between them. There are 15 residues in the CDR3. CDR3 sequence (DNA): TGTGCCAGCAGGTTCGGGGTGCAGAACACCGGGGAGCTGTTTTTT. Its protein is CASRFGVQNTGELFF.

The CDR3 DNA reads as TGTGCCACCAGCAGGGACAGGGTACTTGGAAACACCATATATTTT. This codes for CATSRDRVLGNTIYF. V gene TRBV15 combines with J gene TRBJ1-3, with 8 nucleotides matching TRBD1. The CDR3 runs to 15 residues. J lost 3 bases, V lost 3 bases, and 4 bases had no gene match. Germline assignment: CDR1 LNHNV and CDR2 YYDKDF (reference sequence). Based on the CDR3 plus reference TRBV15 and TRBJ1-3, the full variable domain is DAMVIQNPRYQVTQFGKPVTLSCSQTLNHNVMYWYQQKSSQAPKLLFHYYDKDFNNEADTPDNFQSRRPNTSFCFLDIRSPGLGDTAMYLCATSRDRVLGNTIYFGEGSWLTVV.

The chain links TRBV27 to TRBJ1-6; D not certain. Germline loops: CDR1 MNHEY, CDR2 SMNVEV (reference sequence). The germline V and J ends were trimmed by 5 bases and 10 bases, with 15 bases remaining between them. The CDR3 has 14 residues. CDR3 in amino acids: CASSPSLGGSPLHF. CDR3 bases: TGTGCCAGCAGTCCCTCCCTAGGAGGATCACCCCTCCACTTT.

This clone was seen a few times. The V gene is TRBV9, the J gene TRBJ1-1; possible D gene TRBD1, 6 bases. The V and J ends lost 3 bases and 1 base respectively, with 13 bases between them. The CDR3 extends over 15 amino acids. Germline CDR1 and CDR2: SGDLS and YYNGEE. CDR3 coding DNA: TGTGCCAGCAGCGCGAGACAGGAGCCGAACACTGAAGCTTTCTTT. Translated, it gives CASSARQEPNTEAFF.

This sequence joins TRBV18 and TRBJ1-3, with D maybe TRBD1 (6 bases). Per germline, CDR1 KGHSH and CDR2 LQKENI. V shed 4 bases and J shed 0 bases, with 13 bases lying between them. The length of the CDR3 is 16 residues. The CDR3 coding sequence is TGTGCCAGCTCACGTGATAGGGACAACTCTGGAAACACCATATATTTT. Protein: CASSRDRDNSGNTIYF.